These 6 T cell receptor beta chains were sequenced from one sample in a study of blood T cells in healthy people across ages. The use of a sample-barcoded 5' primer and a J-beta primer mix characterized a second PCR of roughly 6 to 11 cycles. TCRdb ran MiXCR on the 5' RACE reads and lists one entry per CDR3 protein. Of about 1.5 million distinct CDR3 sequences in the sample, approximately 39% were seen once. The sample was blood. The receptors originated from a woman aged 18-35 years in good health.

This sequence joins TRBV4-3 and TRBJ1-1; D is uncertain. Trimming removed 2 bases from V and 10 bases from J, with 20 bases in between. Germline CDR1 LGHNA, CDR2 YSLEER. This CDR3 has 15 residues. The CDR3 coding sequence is TGCGCCAGCAGCCAATGGAATCCGGCCACAGCGCGAGCTTTCTTT. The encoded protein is CASSQWNPATARAFF.

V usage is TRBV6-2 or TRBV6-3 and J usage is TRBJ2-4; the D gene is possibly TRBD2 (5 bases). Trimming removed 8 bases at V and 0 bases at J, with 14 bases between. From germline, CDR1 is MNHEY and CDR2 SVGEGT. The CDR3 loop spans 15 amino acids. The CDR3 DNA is TGTGCCAGCTGCAGCGGAGGCGGAGCCAAAAACATTCAGTACTTC. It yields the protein CASCSGGGAKNIQYF.

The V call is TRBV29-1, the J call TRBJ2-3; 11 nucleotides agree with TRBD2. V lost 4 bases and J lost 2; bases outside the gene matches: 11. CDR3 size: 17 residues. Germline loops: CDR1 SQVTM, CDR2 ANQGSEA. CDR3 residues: CSVVSSGRLYNTDTQYF. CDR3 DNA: TGCAGCGTTGTGTCTAGCGGGAGGCTTTATAACACAGATACGCAGTATTTT.

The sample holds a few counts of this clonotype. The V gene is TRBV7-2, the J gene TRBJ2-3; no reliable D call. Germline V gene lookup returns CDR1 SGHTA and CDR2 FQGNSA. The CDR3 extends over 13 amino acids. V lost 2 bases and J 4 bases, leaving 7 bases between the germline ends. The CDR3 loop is CASSLLLADTQYF. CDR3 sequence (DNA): TGTGCCAGCAGCTTACTATTAGCAGATACGCAGTATTTT.

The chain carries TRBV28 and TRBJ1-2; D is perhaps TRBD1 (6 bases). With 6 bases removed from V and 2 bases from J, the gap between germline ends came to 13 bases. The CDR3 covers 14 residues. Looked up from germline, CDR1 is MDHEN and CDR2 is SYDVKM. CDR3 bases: TGTGCCAGCAGAACCTGGACAGAGAACTATGGCTACACCTTC. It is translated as CASRTWTENYGYTF.

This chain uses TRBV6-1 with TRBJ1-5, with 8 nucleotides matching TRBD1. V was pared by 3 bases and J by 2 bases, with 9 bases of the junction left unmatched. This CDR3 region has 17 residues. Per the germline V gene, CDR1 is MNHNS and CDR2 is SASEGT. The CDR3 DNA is TGTGCCAGCAGTGATCGGACAGGGTGGGATGGCAATCAGCCCCAGCATTTT. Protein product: CASSDRTGWDGNQPQHF.